This T cell receptor beta chain was captured by sequencing in a study of PD-1 and CTLA-4 blockade in melanoma. Assay used: immunoSEQ multiplex PCR; TCRdb lists only in-frame clones, some missing. Of 10,000 or so clones listed, roughly 80% were seen once; the top ten hold about 32%. The CDR3 is 15 residues long. V lost 4 bases to trimming and J lost 4 bases; unmatched junction nucleotides: 4. Germline V gene data show CDR1 as SGHTA and CDR2 as FQGNSA. The sample consisted of CD8+ T cells from peripheral blood, taken from a patient given anti-PD-1 treatment. This sequence joins TRBV7-2 and TRBJ2-5, with 12 nucleotides matching TRBD2. This TCR came from a human donor with melanoma. CDR3 amino acids: CASSSLTSGRETQYF. As DNA, the CDR3 is TGTGCCAGCAGCTCCCTGACTAGCGGGAGAGAGACCCAGTACTTC.